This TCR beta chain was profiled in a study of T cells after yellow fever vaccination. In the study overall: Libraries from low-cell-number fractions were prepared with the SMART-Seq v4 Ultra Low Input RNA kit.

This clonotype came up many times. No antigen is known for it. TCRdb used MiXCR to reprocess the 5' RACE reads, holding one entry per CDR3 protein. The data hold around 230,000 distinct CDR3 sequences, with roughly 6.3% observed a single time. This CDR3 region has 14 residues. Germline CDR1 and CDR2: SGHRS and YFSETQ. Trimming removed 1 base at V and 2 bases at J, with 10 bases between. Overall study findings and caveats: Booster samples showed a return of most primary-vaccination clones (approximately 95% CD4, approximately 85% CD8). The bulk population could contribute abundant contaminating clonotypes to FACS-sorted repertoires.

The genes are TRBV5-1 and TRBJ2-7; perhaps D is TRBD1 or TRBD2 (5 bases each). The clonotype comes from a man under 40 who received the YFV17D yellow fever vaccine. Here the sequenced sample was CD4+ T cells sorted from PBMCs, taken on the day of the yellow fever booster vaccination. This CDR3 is CASSLSGQTYEQYF. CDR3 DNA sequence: TGCGCCAGCAGCTTGTCGGGGCAGACCTACGAGCAGTACTTC.